This is a list of T cell receptor beta chains from one sample in a study of beta chain features in type 1 diabetes. Sequenced by immunoSEQ multiplex PCR; TCRdb stores in-frame clones only, minus some. The table shows 300,000 to 350,000 clones, with roughly a fifth occurring only once. Source material: naive CD4+ T cells from blood. These TCRs come from a woman under 30 in good health. Both conserved end residues are part of each CDR3. Each record gives: D gene, J gene, clone size, V gene, CDR3 protein, CDR3 DNA. D genes are given only for firm matches. Size is omitted from some rows. Given values are once, few, many or a class for expanded clones.

NA	TRBJ1-1	NA	TRBV19	CASSIAIEAFF	TGTGCCAGTAGTATAGCTATTGAAGCTTTCTTT
NA	TRBJ2-1	NA	TRBV5-4	CASGSLTGSSYNEQFF	TGTGCCAGCGGCTCCCTGACTGGAAGCTCCTACAATGAGCAGTTCTTC
NA	TRBJ2-2	NA	TRBV5-6	CASSLPPTGELFF	TGTGCCAGCAGCCTACCACCGACCGGGGAGCTGTTTTTT
NA	TRBJ2-5	NA	TRBV7-2	CASSLLVGGRQETQYF	TGTGCCAGCAGCTTACTCGTTGGCGGCAGACAAGAGACCCAGTACTTC
NA	TRBJ1-1	NA	TRBV11-2	CASSSRGNTEAFF	TGTGCCAGCAGCTCGCGGGGGAACACTGAAGCTTTCTTT
NA	TRBJ1-2	few	TRBV10-3	CAISESGVYGYTF	TGTGCCATCAGTGAGTCGGGAGTCTATGGCTACACCTTC
TRBD1	TRBJ2-5	NA	TRBV7-9	CASSFRGTETQYF	TGTGCCAGCAGCTTCAGGGGGACAGAGACCCAGTACTTC
TRBD1	TRBJ2-1	few	TRBV5-4	CASSQAGGNEQFF	TGTGCCAGCAGCCAGGCAGGGGGCAATGAGCAGTTCTTC
TRBD2	TRBJ2-1	few	TRBV29-1	CSVAGLAGGSEQFF	TGCAGCGTTGCTGGACTAGCGGGAGGTAGTGAGCAGTTCTTC
NA	TRBJ2-3	NA	TRBV11-2	CASSFYTDTQYF	TGTGCCAGCAGCTTCTACACAGATACGCAGTATTTT
TRBD2	TRBJ2-3	NA	TRBV13	CASSPRGAGGRDTQYF	TGTGCCAGCAGCCCCCGGGGAGCGGGAGGGCGCGATACGCAGTATTTT
NA	TRBJ2-6	NA	TRBV12-5	CASGSKPEILAGANVLTF	TGTGCTAGTGGTTCAAAACCCGAAATATTAGCTGGGGCCAACGTCCTGACTTTC
TRBD2	TRBJ2-1	few	TRBV7-2	CASSFPGTSGNEQFF	TGTGCCAGCAGCTTCCCCGGGACTAGCGGCAATGAGCAGTTCTTC
NA	TRBJ1-2	few	TRBV11-2	CASSSLSQAHYGYTF	TGTGCCAGCAGCTCCTTGTCACAGGCGCACTATGGCTACACCTTC
TRBD1	TRBJ1-1	few	TRBV19	CASSINRGNTEAFF	TGTGCCAGTAGTATCAACAGGGGGAACACTGAAGCTTTCTTT
TRBD1	TRBJ1-4	few	TRBV29-1	CSVGDRATNEKLFF	TGCAGCGTTGGAGACAGGGCAACTAATGAAAAACTGTTTTTT
NA	TRBJ2-1	NA	TRBV29-1	CSVARGIAYNEQFF	TGCAGCGTTGCCCGCGGAATAGCGTACAATGAGCAGTTCTTC
NA	TRBJ2-7	NA	TRBV18	CASSPQGPPYEQYF	TGTGCCAGCTCACCCCAGGGTCCCCCCTACGAGCAGTACTTC
TRBD2	TRBJ2-3	NA	TRBV7-9	CASSPETSGSVTDTQYF	TGTGCCAGCAGCCCAGAGACTAGCGGGAGTGTGACAGATACGCAGTATTTT
NA	TRBJ1-1	NA	TRBV7-9	CASSPITTEAFF	TGTGCCAGCAGCCCTATAACCACTGAAGCTTTCTTT